This T cell receptor (beta chain) comes out of a study of blood T cells in healthy people across ages. RNA extraction gave at least 5 micrograms of total RNA per sample. The CDR3 has 17 amino acids. The V gene's germline CDR1 is KGHDR and CDR2 SFDVKD. The V gene lost 3 bases and the J gene lost 4 bases, with 15 bases spanning the gap. Using a J-beta primer mix together with a sample-barcoded 5' primer, a second PCR was run for roughly 6 to 12 cycles. Each CDR3 protein gets one entry after TCRdb re-called the 5' RACE reads with MiXCR. The sample lists 780,000 or so distinct CDR3 sequences; about 61% were seen once.

The chain couples TRBV24-1 to TRBJ2-6, with D unresolved. This clonotype was sampled from a man between 40 and 49 years old in good health. Input material: blood. For the CDR3, the DNA is TGTGCCACCAGTGATCCCAGACTTCCCTCAGGGGCCAACGTCCTGACTTTC. Its protein product is CATSDPRLPSGANVLTF.